This TCR beta chain was documented in a study of T cell responses to AZD1222 COVID-19 vaccine. Findings and caveats of the study: The donor group comprised mostly white British people and more females; the analysis possibly underestimated clonal diversity. Following two doses of AZD1222, Spike-specific TCR breadth and depth rose.

V was shortened by 8 bases and J by 4 bases, with 9 bases between the two germline ends. This CDR3 is built from 13 residues. CDR1 and CDR2 from the germline V gene are LNHNV and YYDKDF (reference sequence). Some clones are missing from TCRdb's copy, which holds only in-frame ones; the method was immunoSEQ multiplex PCR. The sample holds roughly 100,000 clones, more than 70% seen once. This clone has just one count. Its target is unknown. The chain couples TRBV15 to TRBJ1-6; a weak D match, TRBD1 (5 bases). The clonotype comes from an adult in good health. The sample was peripheral blood, taken on day 0 of AZD1222 vaccination. CDR3 amino acids: CATGRGYNSPLHF. CDR3 sequence (DNA): TGTGCCACCGGGAGGGGTTATAATTCACCCCTCCACTTT.